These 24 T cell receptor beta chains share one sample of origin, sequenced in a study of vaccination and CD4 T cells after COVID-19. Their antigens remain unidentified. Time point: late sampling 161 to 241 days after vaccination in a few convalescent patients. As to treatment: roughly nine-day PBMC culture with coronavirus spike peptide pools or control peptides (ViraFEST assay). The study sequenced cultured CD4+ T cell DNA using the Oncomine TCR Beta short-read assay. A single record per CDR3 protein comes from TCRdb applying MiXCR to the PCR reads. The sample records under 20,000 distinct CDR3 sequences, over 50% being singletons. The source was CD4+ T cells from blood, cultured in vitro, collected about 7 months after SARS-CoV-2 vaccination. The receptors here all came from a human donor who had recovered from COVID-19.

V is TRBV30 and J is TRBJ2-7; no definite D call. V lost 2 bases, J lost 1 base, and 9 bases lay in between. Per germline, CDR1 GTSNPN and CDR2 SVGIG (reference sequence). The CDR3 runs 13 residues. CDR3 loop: CAWSTDGSYEQYF. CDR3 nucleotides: TGTGCCTGGAGTACGGACGGTTCCTACGAGCAGTACTTC.

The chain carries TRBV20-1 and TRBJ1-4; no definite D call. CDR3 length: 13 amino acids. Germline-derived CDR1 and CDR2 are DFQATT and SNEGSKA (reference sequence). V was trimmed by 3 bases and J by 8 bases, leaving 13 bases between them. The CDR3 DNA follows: TGCAGTGCTAGCTTTCCCTCAGAGGAAAAACTGTTTTTT. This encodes CSASFPSEEKLFF.

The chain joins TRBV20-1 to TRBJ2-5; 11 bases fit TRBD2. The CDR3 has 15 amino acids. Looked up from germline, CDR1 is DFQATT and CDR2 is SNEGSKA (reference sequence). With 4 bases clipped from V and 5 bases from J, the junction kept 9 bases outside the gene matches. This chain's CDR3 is CSAINSGGGGETQYF. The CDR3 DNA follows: TGCAGTGCTATAAATAGCGGGGGGGGGGGGGAGACCCAGTACTTC.

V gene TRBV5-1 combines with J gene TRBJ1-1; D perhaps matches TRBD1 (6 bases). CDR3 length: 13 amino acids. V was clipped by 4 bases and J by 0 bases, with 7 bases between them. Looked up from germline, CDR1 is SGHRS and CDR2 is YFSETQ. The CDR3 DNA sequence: TGCGCCAGCAGCAGGGACATGAACACTGAAGCTTTCTTT. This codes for CASSRDMNTEAFF.

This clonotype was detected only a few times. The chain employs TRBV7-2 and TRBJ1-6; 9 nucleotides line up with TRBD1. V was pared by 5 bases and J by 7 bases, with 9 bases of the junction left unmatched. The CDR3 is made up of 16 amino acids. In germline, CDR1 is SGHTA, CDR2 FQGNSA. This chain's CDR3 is CASSPQGAGGNSPLHF. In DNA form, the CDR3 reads TGTGCCAGCAGCCCACAGGGGGCAGGGGGAAATTCACCCCTCCACTTT.

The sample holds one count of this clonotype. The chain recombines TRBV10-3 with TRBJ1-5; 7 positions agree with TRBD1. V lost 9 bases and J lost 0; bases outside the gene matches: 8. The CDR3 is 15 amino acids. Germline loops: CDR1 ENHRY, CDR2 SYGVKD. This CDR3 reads CAILKQGYSNQPQHF. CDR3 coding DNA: TGTGCCATACTCAAACAGGGGTATAGCAATCAGCCCCAGCATTTT.

The DNA for the CDR3 is TGTGCCAGCAGCCTAGTCCACTACGAGCAGTACTTC. It codes for CASSLVHYEQYF. The chain combines TRBV7-2 with TRBJ2-7; no clear D. The CDR3 spans 12 residues. The V and J ends lost 5 bases and 3 bases respectively, with 8 bases between them. The V gene's germline CDR1 is SGHTA and CDR2 FQGNSA.

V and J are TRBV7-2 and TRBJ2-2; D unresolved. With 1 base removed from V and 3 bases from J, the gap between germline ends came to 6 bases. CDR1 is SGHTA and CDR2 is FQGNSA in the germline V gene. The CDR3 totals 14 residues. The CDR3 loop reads CASSLVDHTGELFF. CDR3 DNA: TGTGCCAGCAGCTTAGTTGACCACACCGGGGAGCTGTTTTTT.

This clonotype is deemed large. CDR3 sequence (DNA): TGTGCCTGGAGTAGGGACAGTAACACTGAAGCTTTCTTT. It is translated as CAWSRDSNTEAFF. The chain has TRBV30 and TRBJ1-1; 7 positions match TRBD1. The CDR3 contains 13 residues. Per germline, CDR1 GTSNPN and CDR2 SVGIG (reference sequence). The V and J ends lost 2 bases and 2 bases, in that order; junction bases with no gene match: 2.

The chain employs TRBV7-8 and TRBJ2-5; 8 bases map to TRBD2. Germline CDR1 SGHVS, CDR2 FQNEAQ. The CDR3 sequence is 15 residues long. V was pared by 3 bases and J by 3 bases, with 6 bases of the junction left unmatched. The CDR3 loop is CASSFYGGGEETQYF. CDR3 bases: TGTGCCAGCAGCTTTTACGGGGGGGGGGAAGAGACCCAGTACTTC.

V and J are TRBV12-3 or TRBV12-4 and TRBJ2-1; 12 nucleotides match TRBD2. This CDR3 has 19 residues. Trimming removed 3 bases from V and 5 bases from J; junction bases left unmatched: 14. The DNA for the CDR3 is TGTGCCAGCAGTTTGGGCCTAGCGGGAGGGGGCCGAAGACACAATGAGCAGTTCTTC. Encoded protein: CASSLGLAGGGRRHNEQFF.

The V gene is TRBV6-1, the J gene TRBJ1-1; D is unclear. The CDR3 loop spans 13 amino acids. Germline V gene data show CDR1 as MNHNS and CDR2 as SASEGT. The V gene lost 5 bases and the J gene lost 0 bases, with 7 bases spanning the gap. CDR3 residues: CASSKTVNTEAFF. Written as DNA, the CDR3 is TGTGCCAGCAGTAAGACGGTGAACACTGAAGCTTTCTTT.

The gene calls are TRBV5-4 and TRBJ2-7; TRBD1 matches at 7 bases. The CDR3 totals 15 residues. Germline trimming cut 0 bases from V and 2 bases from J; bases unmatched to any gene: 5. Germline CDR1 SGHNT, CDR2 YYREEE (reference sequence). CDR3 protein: CASSLVAGTAYEQYF. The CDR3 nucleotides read TGTGCCAGCAGCTTGGTAGCCGGGACAGCCTACGAGCAGTACTTC.

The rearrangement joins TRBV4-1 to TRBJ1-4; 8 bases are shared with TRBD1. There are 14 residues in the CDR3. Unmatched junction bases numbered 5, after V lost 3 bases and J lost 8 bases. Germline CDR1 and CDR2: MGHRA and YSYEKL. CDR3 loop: CASSQIGQGEKLFF. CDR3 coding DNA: TGCGCCAGCAGCCAGATCGGACAGGGCGAAAAACTGTTTTTT.

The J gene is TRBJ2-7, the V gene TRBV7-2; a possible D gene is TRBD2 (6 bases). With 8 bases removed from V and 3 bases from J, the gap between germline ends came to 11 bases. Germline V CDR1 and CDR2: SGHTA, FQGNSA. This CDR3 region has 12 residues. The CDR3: CASSWGDYEQYF. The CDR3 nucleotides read TGTGCCAGCTCCTGGGGGGACTACGAGCAGTACTTC.

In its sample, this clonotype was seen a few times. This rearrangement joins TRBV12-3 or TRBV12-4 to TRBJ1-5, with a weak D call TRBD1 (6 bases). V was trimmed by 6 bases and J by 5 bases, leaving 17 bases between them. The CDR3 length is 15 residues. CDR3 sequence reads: CASSHRAVFDQPQHF. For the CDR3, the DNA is TGTGCCAGCAGCCACAGGGCGGTCTTTGATCAGCCCCAGCATTTT.

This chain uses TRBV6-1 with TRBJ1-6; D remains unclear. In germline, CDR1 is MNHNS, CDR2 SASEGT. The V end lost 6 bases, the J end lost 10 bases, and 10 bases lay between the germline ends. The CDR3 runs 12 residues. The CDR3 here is CASREQQSPLHF. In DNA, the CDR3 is TGTGCCAGCAGGGAACAACAGTCACCCCTCCACTTT.

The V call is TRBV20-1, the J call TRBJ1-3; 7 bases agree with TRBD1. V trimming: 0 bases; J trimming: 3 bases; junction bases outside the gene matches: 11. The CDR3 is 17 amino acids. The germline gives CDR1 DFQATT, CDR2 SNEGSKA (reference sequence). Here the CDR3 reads CSARDRGKGGVGNTIYF. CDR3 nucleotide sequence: TGCAGTGCTAGAGATAGGGGGAAAGGGGGCGTTGGAAACACCATATATTTT.

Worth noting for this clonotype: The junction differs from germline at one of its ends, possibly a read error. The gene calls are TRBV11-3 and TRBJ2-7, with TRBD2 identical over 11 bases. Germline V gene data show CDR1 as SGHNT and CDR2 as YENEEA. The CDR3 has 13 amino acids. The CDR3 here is CASSSQLAGDPFF. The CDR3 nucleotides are TGTGCCAGCAGCTCACAACTAGCGGGAGATCCTTTTTTC.

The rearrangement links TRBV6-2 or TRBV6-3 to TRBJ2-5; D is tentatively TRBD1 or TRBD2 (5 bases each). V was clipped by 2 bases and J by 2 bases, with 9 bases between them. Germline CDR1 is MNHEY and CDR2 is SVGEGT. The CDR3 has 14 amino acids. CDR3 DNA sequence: TGTGCCAGCAGTTACGGGACCTGGCAAGAGACCCAGTACTTC. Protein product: CASSYGTWQETQYF.

CDR3 region: CASSYRDTEAFF. The CDR3 DNA sequence: TGTGCCAGCAGTTACAGGGACACTGAAGCTTTCTTT. The rearrangement joins TRBV6-2 or TRBV6-3 to TRBJ1-1, with D hard to call. The V end was cut by 2 bases, the J end by 3 bases, with 4 bases between. The V gene's germline CDR1 is MNHEY and CDR2 SVGEGT. The CDR3 spans 12 residues.

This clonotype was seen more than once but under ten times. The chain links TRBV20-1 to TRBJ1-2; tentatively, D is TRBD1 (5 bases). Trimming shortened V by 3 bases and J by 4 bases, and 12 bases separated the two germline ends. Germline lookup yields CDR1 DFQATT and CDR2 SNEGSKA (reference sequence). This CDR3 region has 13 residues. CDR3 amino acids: CSARSGGIYGYTF. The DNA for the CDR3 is TGCAGTGCTAGGTCCGGGGGGATCTATGGCTACACCTTC.

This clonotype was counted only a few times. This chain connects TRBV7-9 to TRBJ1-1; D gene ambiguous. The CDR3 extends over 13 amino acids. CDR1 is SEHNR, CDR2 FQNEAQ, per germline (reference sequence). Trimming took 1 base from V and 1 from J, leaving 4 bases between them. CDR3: CASSLVQNTEAFF. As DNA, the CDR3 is TGTGCCAGCAGCTTAGTACAGAACACTGAAGCTTTCTTT.

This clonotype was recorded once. The CDR3: CASSPSGEPQYF. The CDR3 DNA sequence: TGTGCCAGCTCACCATCCGGGGAGCCCCAGTACTTC. This sequence joins TRBV18 and TRBJ2-5, with D tentatively TRBD2 (5 bases). This CDR3 spans 12 amino acids. CDR1 is KGHSH and CDR2 is LQKENI in the germline V gene. Trimming removed 2 bases at V and 9 bases at J, with 10 bases between.